Listed here are 15 T cell receptor beta chains from one sample, sequenced in a study of shared clonotypes between healthy human individuals. This table comes from immunoSEQ multiplex PCR, and its TCRdb copy is limited to in-frame clones, with some not included. The data show over a million clones, roughly 97% seen once. Input material: naive CD4+ T cells sorted from blood. The sample's subset: CD45RA+ positively selected. All receptors derive from a man aged 25-40 years in good health.

In nucleotides, the CDR3 is TGTGCCAGCAGCCCTATCGGACTAGAAGGGGATGAGCAGTTCTTC. Amino acid sequence: CASSPIGLEGDEQFF. This chain connects TRBV28 to TRBJ2-1; 7 positions match TRBD2. CDR3 length: 15 residues. Trimming at V came to 6 bases and at J to 8 bases, leaving 13 bases not matched to a gene. Germline V gene lookup returns CDR1 MDHEN and CDR2 SYDVKM.

The rearrangement joins TRBV19 to TRBJ2-5; 11 bases agree with TRBD2. J lost 1 base, V lost 4 bases, and 2 bases had no gene match. This CDR3 comprises 15 residues. Germline CDR1 is LNHDA and CDR2 is SQIVND (reference sequence). The CDR3 DNA reads as TGTGCCAGTAGTAGCGGGACTAGCGGCCAAGAGACCCAGTACTTC. Residues: CASSSGTSGQETQYF.

V gene TRBV7-8 combines with J gene TRBJ1-2, with D uncertain. The CDR3 extends over 13 amino acids. Germline values: CDR1 SGHVS, CDR2 FQNEAQ. Trimming cost V 1 base and J 1 base, with 4 bases left between them. In nucleotides, the CDR3 is TGTGCCAGCAGCTTAGGATATAACTATGGCTACACCTTC. Protein product: CASSLGYNYGYTF.

The chain uses TRBV11-3 and TRBJ2-1, with D perhaps TRBD1 or TRBD2 (5 bases each). This CDR3 has 14 amino acids. V was pared by 3 bases and J by 8 bases, with 14 bases between. CDR1 and CDR2 (germline): SGHNT, YENEEA. The CDR3 DNA sequence: TGTGCCAGCAGCTTGGGGGTGGGCGGGTATGAGCAGTTCTTC. Translated, it gives CASSLGVGGYEQFF.

The chain is built from TRBV5-1 and TRBJ2-3, with 11 bases aligning to TRBD1. Germline loops: CDR1 SGHRS, CDR2 YFSETQ. Trimming removed 4 bases from V and 6 bases from J; junction bases left unmatched: 7. The CDR3 has 15 amino acids. CDR3 sequence: CASSIGQGAADTQYF. CDR3 bases: TGCGCCAGCAGCATAGGACAGGGGGCGGCCGATACGCAGTATTTT. Complete variable domain (other parts from reference TRBV5-1 and TRBJ2-3): KAGVTQTPRYLIKTRGQQVTLSCSPISGHRSVSWYQQTPGQGLQFLFEYFSETQRNKGNFPGRFSGRQFSNSRSEMNVSTLELGDSALYLCASSIGQGAADTQYFGPGTRLTVL.

In its sample, this clone was seen a few times. The identical CDR3 is also encoded by other nucleotide sequences in the sample. The chain carries TRBV11-2 and TRBJ2-7; unclear D gene. V was cut by 5 bases and J by 3 bases, with 11 bases left in between. The CDR3 loop spans 13 amino acids. Germline V CDR1 and CDR2: SGHAT, FQNNGV. CDR3 coding DNA: TGTGCCAGCAGCCTAGGTAGCAGCTACGAGCAGTACTTC. It yields the protein CASSLGSSYEQYF. Full variable domain (remainder filled in from reference TRBV11-2 and TRBJ2-7): EAGVAQSPRYKIIEKRQSVAFWCNPISGHATLYWYQQILGQGPKLLIQFQNNGVVDDSQLPKDRFSAERLKGVDSTLKIQPAKLEDSAVYLCASSLGSSYEQYFGPGTRLTVT.

The gene calls are TRBV4-1 and TRBJ2-2; D remains ambiguous. The CDR3 is made up of 17 amino acids. V gave up 0 bases and J gave up 0 bases, with 11 bases separating them. Germline V gene lookup returns CDR1 MGHRA and CDR2 YSYEKL. This CDR3 reads CASSQDQRRSNTGELFF. The CDR3 nucleotides are TGCGCCAGCAGCCAAGATCAGCGACGCTCGAACACCGGGGAGCTGTTTTTT.

J is TRBJ2-2 and V is TRBV5-5, with D hard to call. Trimming stripped 0 bases from V and 0 bases from J, with 6 bases between. Germline CDR1 and CDR2: SGHKS and YYEKEE (reference sequence). The CDR3 covers 15 residues. The CDR3, as DNA: TGTGCCAGCAGCTTGGTTGCCCCGAACACCGGGGAGCTGTTTTTT. This sequence encodes CASSLVAPNTGELFF. Full variable domain (rest looked up from reference TRBV5-5 and TRBJ2-2): DAGVTQSPTHLIKTRGQQVTLRCSPISGHKSVSWYQQVLGQGPQFIFQYYEKEERGRGNFPDRFSARQFPNYSSELNVNALLLGDSALYLCASSLVAPNTGELFFGEGSRLTVL.

The V call is TRBV6-1, the J call TRBJ1-1, with D unresolved. The CDR3 runs 14 residues. Germline assignment: CDR1 MNHNS and CDR2 SASEGT. V was clipped by 1 base and J by 2 bases, with 8 bases between them. CDR3 protein: CASSEVTPNTEAFF. CDR3 coding DNA: TGTGCCAGCAGTGAAGTTACGCCTAACACTGAAGCTTTCTTT.

J is TRBJ2-5 and V is TRBV5-1; D may be TRBD1 (5 bases). Germline V CDR1 and CDR2: SGHRS, YFSETQ. V lost 2 bases, J lost 3 bases, and 8 bases lay in between. The CDR3 is made up of 13 amino acids. The CDR3 loop reads CASSFGREETQYF. DNA for the CDR3: TGCGCCAGCAGCTTCGGCAGGGAAGAGACCCAGTACTTC.

A single count supports this clone. The chain recombines TRBV18 with TRBJ2-7; the D gene is possibly TRBD1 (5 bases). Deletions cut 5 bases from V and 3 bases from J, with 11 bases between. Germline-derived CDR1 and CDR2 are KGHSH and LQKENI. The CDR3 covers 13 residues. The CDR3 loop is CASSTTEGYEQYF. CDR3 sequence (DNA): TGTGCCAGCTCAACGACAGAAGGCTACGAGCAGTACTTC.

The chain combines TRBV6-1 with TRBJ1-4; D ambiguous. Germline CDR1 and CDR2: MNHNS and SASEGT. V was clipped by 1 base and J by 1 base, with 4 bases between them. The CDR3 has 14 amino acids. The CDR3 here is CASSEGGTNEKLFF. The CDR3 DNA reads TGTGCCAGCAGTGAAGGAGGAACTAATGAAAAACTGTTTTTT.

The chain couples TRBV6-5 to TRBJ1-1; D call uncertain. Deletions cut 2 bases from V and 1 base from J, with 8 bases between. The CDR3 is 14 amino acids. Germline assignment: CDR1 MNHEY and CDR2 SVGAGI. The CDR3, as DNA: TGTGCCAGCAGTTACGCAGACCCGAACACTGAAGCTTTCTTT. Its translation: CASSYADPNTEAFF.

This chain joins TRBV18 and TRBJ2-1; 8 positions agree with TRBD2. V trimming: 6 bases; J trimming: 3 bases; junction bases outside the gene matches: 10. Looked up from germline, CDR1 is KGHSH and CDR2 is LQKENI. The CDR3 sequence is 16 residues long. The CDR3 DNA follows: TGTGCCAGCTCGCCCGCGAGCGGGAGTGTCTACAATGAGCAGTTCTTC. Protein product: CASSPASGSVYNEQFF.

This chain uses TRBV12-2 with TRBJ2-7; TRBD1, the table's D call, lacks a check against the DNA. TRBV12-2 is a pseudogene segment. CDR3 length: 14 residues. Here the CDR3 reads CASRHQGRGYEQYF. The DNA of the CDR3 is TGTGCAAGTCGCCACCAGGGAAGGGGCTACGAGCAGTACTTC.